The T cell receptor beta chain under discussion was sequenced for a study of blood T cell repertoires in COVID-19. Whole-study context: Italy, Spain and the United States were the sources of the convalescent and acute COVID-19 samples. From T cells, B-cell-depleted T cells, or PBMCs came the material, which was cDNA or gDNA.

Original analysis: By means of reference gene primer amplification, nucleated cell counts were estimated. Sequencing used immunoSEQ multiplex PCR; TCRdb keeps in-frame clones, though not all of them. That table is the source of V, J and clone size, and D and trimming were worked out from the DNA. The data contain about 160,000 clones, 85% of them seen just once; the ten biggest clones take up about 3%. Germline V CDR1 and CDR2: SGHTA, FQGNSA. The CDR3 is 14 amino acids. Unmatched junction bases numbered 3, after V lost 5 bases and J lost 3 bases. This TCR derives from a human donor with acute or convalescent COVID-19. The donor label of this sample is uncertain. Sequencing was done on a sample of peripheral blood. The V call is TRBV7-2, the J call TRBJ1-5; 8 positions agree with TRBD1. As DNA, the CDR3 is TGTGCCAGCAGCAAGACAGGGGTCAATCAGCCCCAGCATTTT. Its translation: CASSKTGVNQPQHF.